The 12 T cell receptor beta chains listed next were all sequenced from one sample in a study of cytomegalovirus exposure and HLA in healthy donors. PCR involved 60 Vbeta and 13 Jbeta primers. TCRdb keeps only in-frame clones here, not all; method: immunoSEQ multiplex PCR. The table has roughly 130,000 clones, roughly 80% seen once. The sequenced sample was PBMCs. The receptor set was obtained from a male donor in good health and CMV-seronegative.

This chain links TRBV4-2 with TRBJ1-6; 8 bases line up with TRBD1. The ends lost 0 bases at V and 7 bases at J; junction bases unmatched: 2. CDR1 is LGHNA and CDR2 is YNFKEQ in the germline V gene. This CDR3 region has 15 residues. Here the CDR3 reads CASSQEGQGNSPLHF. The CDR3 nucleotides are TGTGCCAGCAGCCAAGAAGGACAGGGCAATTCACCCCTCCACTTT.

This CDR3 is CAISDTGNTEAFF. CDR3 DNA: TGTGCCATCAGTGATACAGGGAACACTGAAGCTTTCTTT. The rearrangement links TRBV10-3 to TRBJ1-1; weak D call: TRBD1 (5 bases). Germline CDR1 and CDR2: ENHRY and SYGVKD. There are 13 residues in the CDR3. Trimming left V 3 bases short and J 1 base short, with 6 bases between.

This clone is a singleton in its sample. The chain has TRBV10-3 and TRBJ1-4, with 7 positions matching TRBD1. Trimming took 3 bases from V and 8 from J; bases not matched to a gene: 6. The CDR3 is made up of 14 amino acids. The germline CDR1 and CDR2 sequences are ENHRY and SYGVKD. CDR3 coding DNA: TGTGCCATCAGTGATAGGGGGCTTGGAGAAAAACTGTTTTTT. Encoded protein: CAISDRGLGEKLFF.

The V call is TRBV7-3, the J call TRBJ1-1; perhaps TRBD1 as D (5 bases). V was pared by 4 bases and J by 3 bases, with 9 bases between. Germline CDR1 reads SGHTA; CDR2 reads FQGTGA. The CDR3 consists of 13 residues. The CDR3 DNA reads as TGTGCCAGCAGCTCCACAGGTTACACTGAAGCTTTCTTT. Residues: CASSSTGYTEAFF.

This rearrangement joins TRBV14 to TRBJ1-1; TRBD1 is a possible D gene (5 bases). The CDR3 is 15 amino acids. Per the germline V gene, CDR1 is SGHDN and CDR2 is FVKESK. The V gene lost 0 bases and the J gene lost 0 bases, with 8 bases spanning the gap. CDR3 DNA: TGTGCCAGCAGCCAAGAGCAAGGGGTGAACACTGAAGCTTTCTTT. Amino acids: CASSQEQGVNTEAFF.

The chain has TRBV4-3 and TRBJ2-4; TRBD1 matches at 8 bases. Trimming at V came to 4 bases and at J to 15 bases, leaving 14 bases not matched to a gene. Germline V gene sequence: CDR1 LGHNA, CDR2 YSLEER. This CDR3 region has 14 residues. The CDR3: CASSPPAGTGELYF. CDR3 coding DNA: TGCGCCAGCAGCCCCCCAGCCGGGACAGGAGAGTTGTACTTC.

Points on this clone: The junction differs from germline at one of its ends, possibly a read error. The genes are TRBV7-9 and TRBJ1-2; possible D gene TRBD1, 6 bases. From germline, CDR1 is SEHNR and CDR2 FQNEAQ (reference sequence). The CDR3 runs to 14 residues. CDR3 sequence reads: CSSSLRQDNYGYTF. CDR3 bases: TGTTCCAGCAGCTTGAGACAGGATAACTATGGCTACACCTTC.

The chain couples TRBV6-5 to TRBJ1-2, with D possibly matching TRBD1 (6 bases). CDR3 length equals 14 residues. The germline V gene has CDR1 MNHEY and CDR2 SVGAGI. Trimming stripped 2 bases from V and 6 bases from J, with 13 bases between. The CDR3 sequence: CASSYVGGPHGYTF. The CDR3, as DNA: TGTGCCAGCAGTTACGTAGGGGGACCCCATGGCTACACCTTC.

This chain uses TRBV10-3 with TRBJ1-4, with 9 bases lining up with TRBD1. Germline loops: CDR1 ENHRY, CDR2 SYGVKD. Unmatched junction bases numbered 6, after V lost 0 bases and J lost 10 bases. This CDR3 region has 15 residues. This CDR3 is CAISESRDREGKLFF. The CDR3 DNA follows: TGTGCCATCAGTGAGTCTCGGGACAGGGAAGGAAAACTGTTTTTT.

The genes are TRBV7-8 and TRBJ2-1; D call uncertain. The CDR3 is made up of 14 amino acids. Trimming took off 5 bases at V and 7 bases at J, with 15 bases between the two ends. Germline CDR1 and CDR2: SGHVS and FQNEAQ. In DNA, the CDR3 is TGTGCCAGCAGCGATTCCACTCCTTTGAATGAGCAGTTCTTC. Its translation is CASSDSTPLNEQFF. Complete variable domain (other parts from reference TRBV7-8 and TRBJ2-1): GAGVSQSPRYKVAKRGQDVALRCDPISGHVSLFWYQQALGQGPEFLTYFQNEAQLDKSGLPSDRFFAERPEGSVSTLKIQRTQQEDSAVYLCASSDSTPLNEQFFGPGTRLTVL.

The CDR3 DNA reads as TGTGCCAGTAGGCAGCAGGGAGGTTCCACTGAAGCTTTCTTT. Protein sequence: CASRQQGGSTEAFF. The chain carries TRBV19 and TRBJ1-1; D is perhaps TRBD1 (5 bases). Germline loops: CDR1 LNHDA, CDR2 SQIVND (reference sequence). The CDR3 extends over 14 amino acids. V was trimmed by 6 bases and J by 4 bases, leaving 15 bases between them.

This clone was counted a few times. The chain has TRBV6-4 and TRBJ2-2; D might be TRBD1 (7 bases). CDR1 is MRHNA and CDR2 is SNTAGT in the germline V gene. V lost 0 bases to trimming and J lost 3 bases, with 11 bases between them. The CDR3 is 16 residues long. This CDR3 is CASSDSSRGDTGELFF. The DNA for the CDR3 is TGTGCCAGCAGTGACTCGAGCAGGGGGGACACCGGGGAGCTGTTTTTT.